This T cell receptor (beta chain) comes out of a study of shared clonotypes between healthy human individuals. Method: immunoSEQ multiplex PCR; TCRdb's copy keeps in-frame clones and lacks some. The profile shows approximately 500,000 clones, about 75% of them singletons. Germline V lookup: CDR1 MDHEN, CDR2 SYDVKM. This CDR3 has 11 residues. The source material was PBMCs. The chain combines TRBV28 with TRBJ1-2, with D hard to call. The clonotype was recovered from a woman in her thirties or forties in good health. Some clones in this sample may be carry-over from other donors' samples. CDR3 loop: CGAGLGSGYTF. The CDR3, as DNA: TGTGGGGCGGGTTTGGGGTCCGGCTACACCTTC.